The sequence of this T cell receptor beta chain was determined in a study of blood T cell repertoires in COVID-19. Across the whole study: Material from acute and convalescent COVID-19 was sourced from the United States, Italy and Spain. Nucleic acid was either cDNA or gDNA, and it came from T cells, B-cell-depleted T cells, or PBMCs.

The protocol was immunoSEQ multiplex PCR, while the TCRdb copy is restricted to in-frame clones and leaves out a portion. The table lists 250,000 to 300,000 clones, under 90% of them singletons. The sequence was collected from a woman between 55 and 75 years old who had recovered from COVID-19. Material for sequencing was PBMCs or T cells enriched from blood (not recorded which).

In DNA, the CDR3 is TGCGCCAGCAGCCTAGACAGTCCTCCCTACAATGAGCAGTTCTTC. As protein: CASSLDSPPYNEQFF. The chain is built from TRBV5-1 and TRBJ2-1; possible D gene TRBD1, 5 bases. The CDR3 runs to 15 residues. V dropped 4 bases and J dropped 2 bases, with 13 bases sitting between them. Germline CDR1 and CDR2: SGHRS and YFSETQ.